This TCR beta chain derives from a study of shared clonotypes between healthy human individuals. Deep-level settings were used for running the assay. In the sorted-subset replicate PCRs, 150 to 200 ng DNA, around 32,000 T cell genomes, was used. The data were produced by immunoSEQ multiplex PCR, yet TCRdb's version contains in-frame clones alone and is incomplete. The top ten hold over 0.1% of the sample, which has a few million clones, roughly 95% seen once. Looked up from germline, CDR1 is SQVTM and CDR2 is ANQGSEA. V was clipped by 6 bases and J by 6 bases, with 18 bases between them. The CDR3 length is 14 residues.

Input material: naive CD4+ T cells sorted from blood. Sample subset: CD45RA+ positively selected. This sequence joins TRBV29-1 and TRBJ2-1, with D possibly being TRBD1 or TRBD2 (5 bases each). The TCR sequence derives from a man between 18 and 29 years old in good health. This chain's CDR3 is CSVNRGVGSNEQFF. Here the CDR3 DNA reads TGCAGCGTGAACCGGGGCGTGGGGTCCAATGAGCAGTTCTTC.